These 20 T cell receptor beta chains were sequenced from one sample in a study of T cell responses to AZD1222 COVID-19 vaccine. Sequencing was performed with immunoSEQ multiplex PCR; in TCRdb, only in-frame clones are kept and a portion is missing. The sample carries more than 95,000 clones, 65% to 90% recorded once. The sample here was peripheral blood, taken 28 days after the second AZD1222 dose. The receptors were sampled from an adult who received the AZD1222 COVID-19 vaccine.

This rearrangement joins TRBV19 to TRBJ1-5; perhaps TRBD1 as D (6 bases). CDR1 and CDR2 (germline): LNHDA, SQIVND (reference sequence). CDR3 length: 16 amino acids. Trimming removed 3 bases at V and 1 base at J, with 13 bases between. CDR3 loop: CASSMTRGLSNQPQHF. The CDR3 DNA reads TGTGCCAGTAGTATGACCAGGGGTCTAAGCAATCAGCCCCAGCATTTT.

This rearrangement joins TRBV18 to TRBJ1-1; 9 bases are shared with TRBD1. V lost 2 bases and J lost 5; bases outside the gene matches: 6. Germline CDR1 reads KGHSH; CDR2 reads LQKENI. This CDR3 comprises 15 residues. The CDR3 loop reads CASSPRTGEGTEAFF. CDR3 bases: TGTGCCAGCTCACCAAGGACAGGGGAGGGGACTGAAGCTTTCTTT.

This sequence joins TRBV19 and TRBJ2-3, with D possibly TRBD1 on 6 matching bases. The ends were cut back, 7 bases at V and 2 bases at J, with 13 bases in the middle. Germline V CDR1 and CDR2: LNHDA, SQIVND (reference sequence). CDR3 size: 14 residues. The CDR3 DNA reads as TGTGCCAGTACCGTCGGACAGACCACAGATACGCAGTATTTT. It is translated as CASTVGQTTDTQYF. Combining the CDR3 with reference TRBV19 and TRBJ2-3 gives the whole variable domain DGGITQSPKYLFRKEGQNVTLSCEQNLNHDAMYWYRQDPGQGLRLIYYSQIVNDFQKGDIAEGYSVSREKKESFPLTVTSAQKNPTAFYLCASTVGQTTDTQYFGPGTRLTVL.

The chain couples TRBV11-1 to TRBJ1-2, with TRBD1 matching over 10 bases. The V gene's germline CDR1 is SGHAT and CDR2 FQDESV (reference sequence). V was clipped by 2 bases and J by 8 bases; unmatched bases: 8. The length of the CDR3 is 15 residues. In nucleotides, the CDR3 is TGTGCCAGCAGCTTACTGACAGGGGGCGCTTCCGGCTACACCTTC. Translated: CASSLLTGGASGYTF.

Written as DNA, the CDR3 is TGCAGTGCTAGTTCCTACGAGCAGTACTTC. Encoded protein: CSASSYEQYF. This rearrangement joins TRBV20-1 to TRBJ2-7; D is unclear. The CDR3 runs 10 residues. Trimming took 3 bases from V and 1 from J, leaving 1 base between them. From germline, CDR1 is DFQATT and CDR2 SNEGSKA (reference sequence).

CDR3 loop: CASDRGNQPQHF. In nucleotides, the CDR3 is TGTGCCAGCGACAGGGGCAATCAGCCCCAGCATTTT. The chain combines TRBV6-5 with TRBJ1-5, with 7 positions matching TRBD1. The J segment lost 2 bases and the V segment lost 8 bases, leaving 0 bases of the junction unmatched. Germline assignment: CDR1 MNHEY and CDR2 SVGAGI. CDR3 length: 12 residues.

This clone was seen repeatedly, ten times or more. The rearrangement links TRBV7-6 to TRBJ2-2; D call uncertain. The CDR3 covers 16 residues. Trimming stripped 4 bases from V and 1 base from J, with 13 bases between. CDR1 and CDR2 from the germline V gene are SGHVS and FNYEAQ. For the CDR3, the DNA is TGTGCCAGCAGCTCGTCTTGGGCAGGGAACACCGGGGAGCTGTTTTTT. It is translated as CASSSSWAGNTGELFF.

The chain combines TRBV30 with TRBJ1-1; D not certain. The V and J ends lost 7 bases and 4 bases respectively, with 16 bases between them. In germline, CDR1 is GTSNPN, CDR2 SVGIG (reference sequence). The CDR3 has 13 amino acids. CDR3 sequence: CAFALDWGTEAFF. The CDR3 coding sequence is TGTGCCTTCGCCCTAGACTGGGGCACTGAAGCTTTCTTT.

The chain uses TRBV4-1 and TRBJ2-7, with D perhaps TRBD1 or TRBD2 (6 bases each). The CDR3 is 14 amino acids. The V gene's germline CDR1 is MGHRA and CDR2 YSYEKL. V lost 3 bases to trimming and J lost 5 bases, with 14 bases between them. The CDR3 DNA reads TGCGCCAGCAGCCAGGGGGGCAGGGTTGACGAGCAGTACTTC. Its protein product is CASSQGGRVDEQYF.

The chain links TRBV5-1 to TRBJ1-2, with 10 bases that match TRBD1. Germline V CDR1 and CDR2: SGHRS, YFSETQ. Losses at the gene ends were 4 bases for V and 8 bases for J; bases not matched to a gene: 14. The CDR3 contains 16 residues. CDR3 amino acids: CASSIMTGGARGGYTF. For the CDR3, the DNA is TGCGCCAGCAGCATAATGACAGGGGGCGCGAGGGGAGGCTACACCTTC.

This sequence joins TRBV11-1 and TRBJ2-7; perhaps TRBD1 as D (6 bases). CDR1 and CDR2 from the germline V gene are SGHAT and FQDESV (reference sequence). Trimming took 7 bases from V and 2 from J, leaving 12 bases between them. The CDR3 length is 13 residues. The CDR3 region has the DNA TGTGCCAGCAAACCGGACAGTCCCTACGAGCAGTACTTC. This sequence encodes CASKPDSPYEQYF.

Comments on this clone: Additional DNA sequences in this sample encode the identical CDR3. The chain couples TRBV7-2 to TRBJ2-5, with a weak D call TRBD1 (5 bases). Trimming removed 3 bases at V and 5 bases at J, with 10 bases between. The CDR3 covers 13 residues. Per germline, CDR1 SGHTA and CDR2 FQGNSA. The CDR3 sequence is CASSFREGETQYF. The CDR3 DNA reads TGTGCCAGCAGCTTCAGGGAAGGGGAGACCCAGTACTTC.

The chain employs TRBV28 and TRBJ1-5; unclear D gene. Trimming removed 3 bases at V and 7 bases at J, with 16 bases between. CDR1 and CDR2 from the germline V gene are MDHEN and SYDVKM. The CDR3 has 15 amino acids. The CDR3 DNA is TGTGCCAGCAGTTTTGGTCGGGCGGGCGGCCAGCCCCAGCATTTT. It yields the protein CASSFGRAGGQPQHF.

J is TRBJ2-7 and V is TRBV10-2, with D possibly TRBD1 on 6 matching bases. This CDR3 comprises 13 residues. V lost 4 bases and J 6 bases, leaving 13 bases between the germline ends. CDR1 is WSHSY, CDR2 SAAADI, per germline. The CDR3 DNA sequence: TGCGCCAGCAGTGTAGTAGGGGGTAGCGAGCAGTACTTC. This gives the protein CASSVVGGSEQYF.

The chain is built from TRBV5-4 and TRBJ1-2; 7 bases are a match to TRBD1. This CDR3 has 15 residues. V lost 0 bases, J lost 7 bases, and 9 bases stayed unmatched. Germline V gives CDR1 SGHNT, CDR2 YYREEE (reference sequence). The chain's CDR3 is CASSLASRGHAGYTF. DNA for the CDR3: TGTGCCAGCAGCTTGGCCTCGAGGGGGCATGCTGGCTACACCTTC.

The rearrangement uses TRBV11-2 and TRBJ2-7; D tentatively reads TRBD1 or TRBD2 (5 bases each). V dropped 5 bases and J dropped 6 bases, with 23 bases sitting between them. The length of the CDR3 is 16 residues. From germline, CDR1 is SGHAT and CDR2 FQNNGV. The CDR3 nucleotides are TGTGCCAGCAGCCCAGAAGTAATCGGGACCGGGCGCGAGCAGTACTTC. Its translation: CASSPEVIGTGREQYF.

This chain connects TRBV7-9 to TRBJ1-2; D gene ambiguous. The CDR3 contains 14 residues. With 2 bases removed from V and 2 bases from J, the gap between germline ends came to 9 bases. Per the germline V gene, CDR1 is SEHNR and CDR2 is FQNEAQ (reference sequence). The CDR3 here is CASSLKFFNYGYTF. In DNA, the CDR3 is TGTGCCAGCAGCTTAAAGTTCTTCAACTATGGCTACACCTTC.

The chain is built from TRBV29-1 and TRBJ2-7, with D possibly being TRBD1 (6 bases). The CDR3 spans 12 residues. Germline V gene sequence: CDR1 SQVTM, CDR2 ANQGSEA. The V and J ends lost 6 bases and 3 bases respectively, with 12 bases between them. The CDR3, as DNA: TGCAGCGTCAAAACAGGGAGCTACGAGCAGTACTTC. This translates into CSVKTGSYEQYF.

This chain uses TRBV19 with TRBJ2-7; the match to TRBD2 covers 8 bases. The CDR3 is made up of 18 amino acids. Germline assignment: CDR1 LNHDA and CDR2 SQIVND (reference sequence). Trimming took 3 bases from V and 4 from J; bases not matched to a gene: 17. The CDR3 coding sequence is TGTGCCAGTAGTATCACAGGAAACTCCGGGACTAGAGGGTACGAGCAGTACTTC. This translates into CASSITGNSGTRGYEQYF. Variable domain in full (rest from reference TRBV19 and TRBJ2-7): DGGITQSPKYLFRKEGQNVTLSCEQNLNHDAMYWYRQDPGQGLRLIYYSQIVNDFQKGDIAEGYSVSREKKESFPLTVTSAQKNPTAFYLCASSITGNSGTRGYEQYFGPGTRLTVT.

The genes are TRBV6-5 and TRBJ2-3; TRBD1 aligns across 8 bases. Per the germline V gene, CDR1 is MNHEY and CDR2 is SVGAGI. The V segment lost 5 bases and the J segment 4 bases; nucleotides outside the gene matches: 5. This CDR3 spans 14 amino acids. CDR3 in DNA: TGTGCCAGCAGTCGAGACAGGGGAGCAGATACGCAGTATTTT. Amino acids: CASSRDRGADTQYF.